The rows below give T cell receptor beta chains drawn from one sample of a study of blood T cells in healthy people across ages. Via MiXCR, TCRdb re-called the 5' RACE reads, giving one row per CDR3 protein. The table shows around 1.1 million distinct CDR3 sequences, with 30% to 40% occurring only once. Sequenced: blood. These receptors came from a man between 18 and 29 years old in good health. The CDR3 runs from the conserved cysteine through the conserved F or W. Each record gives: J gene, D gene, clone size, V gene, CDR3 protein, CDR3 DNA. A D gene is named only where the DNA matches it firmly. Clone size is stated in some rows and not others, as once, few, many or a class when expanded.

>TRBJ1-4|-|-|TRBV28
CASSFISTNEKLFF
TGTGCCAGCAGTTTTATATCAACTAATGAAAAACTGTTTTTT
>TRBJ2-5|-|-|TRBV25-1
CASSALRAQETQYF
TGTGCCAGCAGTGCATTGAGGGCGCAAGAGACCCAGTACTTC
>TRBJ2-7|TRBD2|-|TRBV29-1
CSTSGLDSYEQYF
TGCAGCACTAGCGGGTTAGACTCCTACGAGCAGTACTTC
>TRBJ2-2|TRBD1|-|TRBV29-1
CSVAPPGQGAVGELFF
TGCAGCGTTGCACCCCCAGGTCAGGGGGCGGTCGGGGAGCTGTTTTTT
>TRBJ1-1|-|few|TRBV20-1
CSVRHSSRNTEAFF
TGCAGTGTGAGGCACTCTAGCAGGAACACTGAAGCTTTCTTT
>TRBJ1-4|TRBD1|-|TRBV12-3/TRBV12-4
CASSLRQGGGSEKLFF
TGTGCCAGCAGTCTCCGACAGGGAGGGGGAAGTGAAAAACTGTTTTTT
>TRBJ1-3|-|-|TRBV27
CASSSDGISSGNTIYF
TGTGCCAGCAGTTCGGACGGAATAAGCTCTGGAAACACCATATATTTT
>TRBJ2-7|-|-|TRBV29-1
CSVLGGGSYEQYF
TGCAGCGTCCTCGGAGGGGGATCCTACGAGCAGTACTTC
>TRBJ1-5|-|few|TRBV6-1
CASSEARGSSNQPQHF
TGTGCCAGCAGTGAAGCTCGAGGGAGTAGCAATCAGCCCCAGCATTTT
>TRBJ1-5|-|few|TRBV11-2
CASSPFGNQPQHF
TGTGCCAGCAGCCCTTTCGGCAATCAGCCCCAGCATTTT
>TRBJ1-1|-|-|TRBV9
CASSPRGVSNTEAFF
TGTGCCAGCAGCCCAAGGGGGGTGTCGAACACTGAAGCTTTCTTT
>TRBJ1-4|TRBD1|few|TRBV4-3
CASSQEPEGTGNEKLFF
TGCGCCAGCAGCCAAGAGCCCGAGGGGACAGGGAATGAAAAACTGTTTTTT